This T cell receptor beta chain was identified in a study of tumor-infiltrating lymphocytes in primary liver carcinoma (dated by TCRdb to the late 2010s). Background on the whole study: Between late 2015 and March 2016, a few patients in China with histopathologically diagnosed primary liver carcinoma had surgical resection. Tumors of the five patients were stage T1-T3 N0M0 with maximum diameters of roughly 4.2 to 11 cm. Of the five patients (three men and two women, aged 30 to 69 years), four had hepatocellular carcinoma and one had combined HCC and intrahepatic cholangiocarcinoma. Samples yielded roughly 3.65 to 7.5 million productive TCRbeta reads; read depth did not differ significantly between tissue types. Across five regions of each liver tumor, along with adjacent normal tissue and blood, the study brought together TCRbeta repertoire sequencing, expression microarrays and whole-exome sequencing. Technical replicate repertoires showed high reproducibility, with mean shared-clone rates about 0.88 and correlation coefficients above 0.95. A total of 35 or so specimens from 5 patients, comprising 25 or so tumor regions, 5 adjacent noncancerous liver tissues and 5 peripheral blood samples, were covered by TCRbeta repertoire sequencing. General conclusions and limits of the study: Because the samples were bulk and unsorted, CD4+ and CD8+ T cell repertoires could not be compared. Repertoire overlap was found to be higher between tumor regions (mean about 36%) than between tumor-adjacent (17%) or tumor-blood (14%) pairs, consistent with antigen-driven expansion. With just a few patients in the study, the authors point out that the findings should be validated in a larger study. The top 250 clones made up a significantly larger repertoire fraction in tumors than in blood (p = 0.039). Because only the TCR beta chain was sequenced and unpaired alpha chains were not captured, true repertoire diversity is likely underestimated.

Starting from 450 to 500 ng total RNA, TCRbeta-specific cDNA was produced by reverse transcription with a constant-region primer and ProtoScript II reverse transcriptase. The TCRbeta libraries were prepared through three rounds of nested multiplex PCR following a slightly modified ARM-PCR procedure. Each of the first two PCR rounds ran for roughly 9 cycles using multiplex TRBV1-TRBV30 forward primers together with a Cbeta reverse primer. Sample barcodes and Illumina adapters were attached in a final 25-cycle PCR using Deep VentR polymerase. Before sequencing, amplicons of 200-500 bp were gel-purified using a QIAquick gel extraction kit. The TCRbeta amplicons were sequenced with 250-bp paired-end reads on an Illumina HiSeq 2500. As for how the authors treated the data: Trimmomatic v0.33 was used to quality-trim the reads, and FLASH v1.2.11 was used to merge paired reads so that full CDR3 sequences could be recovered. V, D and J germline segments were assigned to the rearranged TCRbeta sequences by MiGEC v1.2.1b. Clonotype statistics, along with Shannon-Wiener diversity indices, were calculated using VDJtools v1.0.0. Except for diversity analysis, only each sample's 250 most abundant clonotypes were used in subsequent analyses to reduce sampling bias. The raw public reads went through TCRdb reprocessing: fastp at Q25, MiXCR clone calling, in-frame beta chains kept. Merged by CDR3 protein, the rows form single entries marked with the most common genes and DNA. TCRdb, not the authors, supplied the V and J calls. The sample data list approximately 210,000 distinct CDR3 sequences, and 65% of these were observed just once. The top ten clones comprise roughly 6.8% of the sample.

As to this clonotype: It has no known antigen specificity. Per-nucleotide qualities are absent, and no much larger clonotype sits a single base away.

RNA from unsorted whole blood was extracted with TRIzol reagent, and germline DNA was obtained with the DNeasy Blood & Tissue kit. At the time of sampling, the patients had chronic HBV infection and had not received any treatment. Before surgery, 4 to 5 milliliters of peripheral blood were collected into K2EDTA tubes. V ends up 6 bases short and J 2 bases short, with an unmatched junction base count of 6. The CDR3 runs 15 amino acids, cysteine and phenylalanine included. Left in the record is the CDR3 DNA by itself, 45 bases read in frame from the first base. Sequences SEHNR (CDR1) and FQNEAQ (CDR2) are obtained from the germline V gene (reference sequence).

Recombination connected TRBV7-9 to TRBJ2-1; 8 bases in between match TRBD2. The origin of this receptor is a woman aged 55-69 years with primary liver carcinoma and hepatitis B virus infection. The sequenced sample consisted of peripheral blood. CDR3 reads: CASSPISGAYNEQFF. The bases are TGTGCCAGCAGTCCCATTAGCGGGGCCTACAATGAGCAGTTCTTC.